This record looks at one T cell receptor (beta chain) sequence and its context. Its matching antigen is unknown. The sample belongs to a study of OX40 agonist ivuxolimab in advanced cancers. Looking at the study overall: The dose of intravenous ivuxolimab that patients received every 2 weeks ranged from 0.01 to 10 mg/kg. The dose-escalation group included hepatocellular carcinoma, melanoma, renal cell carcinoma and head and neck cancer.

Germline CDR1 SGHTS, CDR2 YDEGEE. Trimming took 3 bases from V and 7 from J, leaving 9 bases between them. The CDR3 is 12 residues long. Assay used: immunoSEQ multiplex PCR; TCRdb lists only in-frame clones, some missing. Of tens of thousands of clones listed, 85% are singletons. Study-level points and caveats: Normalized T-cell clonal expansion was also low in a subset of nonresponders. CD4+ and CD8+ blood T cells expanded clonally by week 6 at 0.1 to 3.0 mg/kg.

The source is an adult with an advanced solid tumor such as melanoma, head and neck, liver or kidney cancer. The V gene is TRBV5-8, the J gene TRBJ2-3; D uncertain. The material sequenced was CD4+ or CD8+ T cells sorted from blood, taken in a trial of the OX40 agonist ivuxolimab. The CDR3 DNA sequence: TGTGCCAGCAGCTCGTGGGATAATACGCAGTATTTT. It is translated as CASSSWDNTQYF.